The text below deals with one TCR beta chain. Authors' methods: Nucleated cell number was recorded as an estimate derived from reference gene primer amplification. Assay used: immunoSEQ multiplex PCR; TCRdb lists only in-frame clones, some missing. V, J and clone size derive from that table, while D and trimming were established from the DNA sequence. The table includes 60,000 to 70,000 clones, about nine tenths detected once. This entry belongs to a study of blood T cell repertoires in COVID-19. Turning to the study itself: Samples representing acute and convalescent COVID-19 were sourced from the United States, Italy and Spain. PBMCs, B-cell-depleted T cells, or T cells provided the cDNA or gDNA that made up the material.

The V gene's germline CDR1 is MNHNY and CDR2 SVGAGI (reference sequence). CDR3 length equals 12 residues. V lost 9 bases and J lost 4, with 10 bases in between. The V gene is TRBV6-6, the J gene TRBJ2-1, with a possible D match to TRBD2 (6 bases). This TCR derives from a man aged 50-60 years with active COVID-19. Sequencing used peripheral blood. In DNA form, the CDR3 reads TGTGCCAGTAGTCGGGAGTACAATGAGCAGTTCTTC. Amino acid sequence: CASSREYNEQFF.